The 20 T cell receptor beta chains reported below all come from one sample, sequenced in a study of OX40 agonist ivuxolimab in advanced cancers. Sequencing used immunoSEQ multiplex PCR; TCRdb keeps in-frame clones, though not all of them. The table records some 45,000 clones, 89% of them present only once. The sequencing used CD4+ or CD8+ T cells sorted from blood, collected in a trial of the OX40 agonist ivuxolimab. All receptors derive from an adult with an advanced solid tumor such as melanoma, head and neck, liver or kidney cancer.

The CDR3 is CASIGGLNTGELFF. CDR3 sequence (DNA): TGTGCCAGCATCGGGGGCTTGAACACCGGGGAGCTGTTTTTT. The chain is built from TRBV27 and TRBJ2-2; D is tentatively TRBD1 or TRBD2 (6 bases each). In germline, CDR1 is MNHEY, CDR2 SMNVEV (reference sequence). The V end was cut by 7 bases, the J end by 1 base, with 10 bases between. The CDR3 length is 14 residues.

The CDR3 protein is CASSYADGNYGYTF. For the CDR3, the DNA is TGTGCCAGCAGTTACGCGGACGGGAACTATGGCTACACCTTC. The rearrangement links TRBV6-5 to TRBJ1-2; D gene uncertain. This CDR3 has 14 amino acids. Germline V gene lookup returns CDR1 MNHEY and CDR2 SVGAGI. Trimming removed 2 bases at V and 2 bases at J, with 9 bases between.

The count of this clone is one. This chain joins TRBV6-1 and TRBJ2-1; D gene uncertain. V was clipped by 7 bases and J by 5 bases, with 6 bases between them. The CDR3 covers 11 residues. Looked up from germline, CDR1 is MNHNS and CDR2 is SASEGT. The CDR3 protein is CASIGHNEQFF. The CDR3, as DNA: TGTGCCAGCATCGGTCACAATGAGCAGTTCTTC.

This rearrangement joins TRBV7-2 to TRBJ2-3; TRBD2 matches 7 bases. The CDR3 has 14 amino acids. Germline lookup yields CDR1 SGHTA and CDR2 FQGNSA. Trimming removed 5 bases from V and 6 bases from J; junction bases left unmatched: 8. CDR3 sequence: CASSLVTSRDTQYF. DNA for the CDR3: TGTGCCAGCAGCCTAGTGACTAGCCGGGATACGCAGTATTTT.

This clone appeared a single time. This chain joins TRBV6-5 and TRBJ2-7; D gene ambiguous. CDR1 is MNHEY and CDR2 is SVGAGI in the germline V gene. The CDR3 contains 16 residues. The germline V and J ends were trimmed by 0 bases and 0 bases, with 12 bases remaining between them. DNA of the CDR3: TGTGCCAGCAGTTACTCTGCCGGAATACACTCCTACGAGCAGTACTTC. Residues: CASSYSAGIHSYEQYF.

J is TRBJ2-1 and V is TRBV7-9; D call uncertain. V was cut by 5 bases and J by 8 bases, with 16 bases left in between. The CDR3 is made up of 14 amino acids. CDR1 is SEHNR, CDR2 FQNEAQ, per germline (reference sequence). In DNA, the CDR3 is TGTGCCAGCAGCCCTCCCCAGACGGGCCATGAGCAGTTCTTC. Translation: CASSPPQTGHEQFF.

This clone was seen more than once but under ten times. The gene calls are TRBV27 and TRBJ1-5, with no clear D. Germline CDR1 reads MNHEY; CDR2 reads SMNVEV (reference sequence). The CDR3 sequence is 13 residues long. V was clipped by 3 bases and J by 2 bases, with 5 bases between them. The CDR3 region has the DNA TGTGCCAGCAGTTTGATGCGCAATCAGCCCCAGCATTTT. Protein sequence: CASSLMRNQPQHF.

This chain joins TRBV19 and TRBJ2-7, with D uncertain. V gave up 6 bases and J gave up 0 bases, with 9 bases separating them. The CDR3 length is 13 residues. The V gene's germline CDR1 is LNHDA and CDR2 SQIVND (reference sequence). The CDR3 region is CASSIWDSYEQYF. CDR3 in DNA: TGTGCCAGTAGCATATGGGACTCCTACGAGCAGTACTTC.

V usage is TRBV19 and J usage is TRBJ2-7, with D tentatively TRBD1 (6 bases). The V gene's germline CDR1 is LNHDA and CDR2 SQIVND (reference sequence). CDR3 size: 12 residues. The V gene lost 3 bases and the J gene lost 7 bases, with 10 bases spanning the gap. The CDR3, as DNA: TGTGCCAGTAGTATGGGGGCCCGGGAGCAGTACTTC. Its translation: CASSMGAREQYF.

The chain links TRBV13 to TRBJ2-7; the D is unclear. Germline values: CDR1 PRHDT, CDR2 FYEKMQ (reference sequence). V was shortened by 0 bases and J by 9 bases, with 12 bases between the two germline ends. The CDR3 covers 13 residues. The CDR3 region is CASSLGLTTVQYF. CDR3 sequence (DNA): TGTGCCAGCAGCTTAGGCCTTACTACGGTGCAGTACTTC. The complete variable domain, with remaining parts taken from reference TRBV13 and TRBJ2-7, reads AAGVIQSPRHLIKEKRETATLKCYPIPRHDTVYWYQQGPGQDPQFLISFYEKMQSDKGSIPDRFSAQQFSDYHSELNMSSLELGDSALYFCASSLGLTTVQYFGPGTRLTVT.

The rearrangement links TRBV19 to TRBJ1-1, with 7 bases lining up with TRBD1. The ends lost 1 base at V and 1 base at J; junction bases unmatched: 0. CDR1 and CDR2 from the germline V gene are LNHDA and SQIVND (reference sequence). The CDR3 spans 14 residues. This chain's CDR3 is CASSIGQGNTEAFF. DNA for the CDR3: TGTGCCAGTAGTATAGGACAGGGGAACACTGAAGCTTTCTTT.

The gene calls are TRBV5-4 and TRBJ1-1; 8 bases map to TRBD1. V dropped 3 bases and J dropped 1; count of bases not matched to a gene: 11. The CDR3 runs to 17 residues. Germline V gene data show CDR1 as SGHNT and CDR2 as YYREEE (reference sequence). The CDR3 reads CASSSHWTGRSNTEAFF. In DNA, the CDR3 is TGTGCCAGCAGCTCGCACTGGACAGGGCGATCGAACACTGAAGCTTTCTTT.

Written as DNA, the CDR3 is TGTGCCAGCAGCTTAGCGGGAAGCATTGCAGATACGCAGTATTTT. Translating it yields CASSLAGSIADTQYF. V and J are TRBV13 and TRBJ2-3; a weak D match, TRBD2 (5 bases). Trimming left V 1 base short and J 4 bases short, with 12 bases between. The germline V gene has CDR1 PRHDT and CDR2 FYEKMQ (reference sequence). The CDR3 length is 15 residues. The whole variable domain, filled in from reference TRBV13 and TRBJ2-3, reads AAGVIQSPRHLIKEKRETATLKCYPIPRHDTVYWYQQGPGQDPQFLISFYEKMQSDKGSIPDRFSAQQFSDYHSELNMSSLELGDSALYFCASSLAGSIADTQYFGPGTRLTVL.

This clone has only a few counts. This chain joins TRBV2 and TRBJ2-7; D ambiguous. V lost 3 bases to trimming and J lost 7 bases, with 4 bases between them. The CDR3 sequence is 10 residues long. Germline CDR1 reads SNHLY; CDR2 reads FYNNEI. The CDR3 DNA reads TGTGCCAGCAGTGACGGAGAGCAGTACTTC. Protein product: CASSDGEQYF.

The V gene is TRBV2, the J gene TRBJ1-2, with TRBD1 matching 8 bases. Germline V CDR1 and CDR2: SNHLY, FYNNEI. The CDR3 has 12 amino acids. V was clipped by 10 bases and J by 6 bases; unmatched bases: 7. The CDR3 region is CATVTGGNGYTF. The CDR3 DNA reads as TGTGCCACCGTAACAGGGGGGAATGGCTACACCTTC.

The gene calls are TRBV5-6 and TRBJ2-1; D call uncertain. The V end lost 0 bases, the J end lost 0 bases, and 13 bases lay between the germline ends. CDR3 length: 17 amino acids. CDR1 and CDR2 (germline): SGHDT, YYEEEE. CDR3 protein: CASSLGVGTGSYNEQFF. CDR3 sequence (DNA): TGTGCCAGCAGCTTGGGTGTGGGAACGGGCTCCTACAATGAGCAGTTCTTC.

V usage is TRBV9 and J usage is TRBJ2-7; 8 bases are a match to TRBD2. CDR1 and CDR2 (germline): SGDLS, YYNGEE. The CDR3 totals 15 residues. The V segment lost 4 bases and the J segment 2 bases; nucleotides outside the gene matches: 8. In DNA form, the CDR3 reads TGTGCCAGCAGCCTCTCGGGAGGGACTACCTACGAGCAGTACTTC. Translating gives CASSLSGGTTYEQYF.

V is TRBV5-6 and J is TRBJ2-3; D might be TRBD1 (5 bases). The CDR3 sequence is 16 residues long. Germline CDR1 reads SGHDT; CDR2 reads YYEEEE. V was cut by 4 bases and J by 0 bases, with 15 bases left in between. CDR3 protein: CASSPFRGSSTDTQYF. CDR3 in DNA: TGTGCCAGCAGCCCCTTTAGGGGATCTAGCACAGATACGCAGTATTTT.

The CDR3 reads CASSFGTVGVDTQYF. For the CDR3, the DNA is TGTGCCAGCAGCTTCGGGACAGTCGGAGTAGATACGCAGTATTTT. The chain uses TRBV5-8 and TRBJ2-3, with 7 bases matching TRBD1. The CDR3 is made up of 15 amino acids. J was trimmed by 5 bases and V by 2 bases; bases with no gene match: 8. Per the germline V gene, CDR1 is SGHTS and CDR2 is YDEGEE.

This chain uses TRBV5-1 with TRBJ2-1, with 7 bases identical to TRBD2. The CDR3 runs to 15 residues. Germline V gives CDR1 SGHRS, CDR2 YFSETQ. V was clipped by 4 bases and J by 7 bases; unmatched bases: 11. CDR3 residues: CASSVGPGGVNEQFF. Written as DNA, the CDR3 is TGCGCCAGCAGCGTGGGACCTGGGGGGGTTAATGAGCAGTTCTTC.